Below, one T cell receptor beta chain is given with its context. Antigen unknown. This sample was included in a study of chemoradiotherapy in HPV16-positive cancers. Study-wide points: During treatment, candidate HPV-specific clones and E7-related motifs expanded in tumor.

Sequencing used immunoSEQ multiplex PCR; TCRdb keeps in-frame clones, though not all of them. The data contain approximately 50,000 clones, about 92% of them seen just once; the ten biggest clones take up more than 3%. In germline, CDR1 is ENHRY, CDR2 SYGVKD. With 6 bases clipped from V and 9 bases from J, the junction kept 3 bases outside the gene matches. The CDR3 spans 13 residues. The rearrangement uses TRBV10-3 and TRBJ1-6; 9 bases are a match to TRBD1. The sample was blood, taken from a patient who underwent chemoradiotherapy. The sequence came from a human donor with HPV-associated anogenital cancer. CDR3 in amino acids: CAIRGTGISPLHF. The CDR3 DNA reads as TGTGCCATCAGGGGGACAGGGATTTCACCCCTCCACTTT.